The present TCR beta chain was sequenced within a study of cytomegalovirus exposure and HLA in healthy donors. Study summary: Out of approximately 400 genotyped donors, about 76% belonged to the Caucasian-associated ancestry cluster.

The donors comprised healthy bone marrow donors. Germline V gene sequence: CDR1 GTSNPN, CDR2 SVGIG (reference sequence). Losses at the gene ends were 4 bases for V and 5 bases for J; bases not matched to a gene: 12. The CDR3 covers 15 residues. Concerning this clone: The target antigen is unknown.

Study results and caveats: Links to common viral pathogens appeared, in a later analysis, for several of the most significant clusters. When analyzed later, a missense DCLRE1C variant was found to be linked to TCR beta V- and J-gene trimming.

Primers for the PCR totalled 60 Vbeta and 13 Jbeta. The method was immunoSEQ multiplex PCR; TCRdb's version includes in-frame clones alone and lacks a portion of them. The table shows about 260,000 clones, with approximately 85% occurring only once. This receptor was obtained from a middle-aged woman in good health and CMV-seropositive. The gene calls are TRBV30 and TRBJ1-1, with 8 bases identical to TRBD1. The sample taken for sequencing was PBMCs. The CDR3 coding sequence is TGTGCCTGGACTAGCTTTCGGACAGGGCGGACTGAAGCTTTCTTT. Amino acids: CAWTSFRTGRTEAFF. Full variable domain (rest looked up from reference TRBV30 and TRBJ1-1): SQTIHQWPATLVQPVGSPLSLECTVEGTSNPNLYWYRQAAGRGLQLLFYSVGIGQISSEVPQNLSASRPQDRQFILSSKKLLLSDSGFYLCAWTSFRTGRTEAFFGQGTRLTVV.